The T cell receptor (beta chain) under discussion was sequenced for a study of blood T cell repertoires in COVID-19. Study overall: From the United States, Italy and Spain came samples of acute and convalescent COVID-19. PBMCs, B-cell-depleted T cells, or T cells provided the cDNA or gDNA that made up the material.

Study processing details: For nucleated cells, counts were estimated from reference gene primer amplification. The assay was immunoSEQ multiplex PCR, and TCRdb's table has in-frame clones only and misses some. From that table come the V and J calls and clone size; the DNA was used to work out D and trimming. Altogether roughly 27,000 clones are present, roughly 90% being singletons, with the ten largest covering approximately 5%. The germline CDR1 and CDR2 sequences are SGDLS and YYNGEE. This CDR3 region has 13 residues. Between the trimmed V and J ends, which lost 5 bases and 4 bases, there was a span of 10 bases.

The sequence derives from a human donor in a cohort sampled during active COVID-19. The chain is built from TRBV9 and TRBJ2-1; possibly TRBD1 for D (5 bases). Input material: peripheral blood. CDR3 DNA: TGTGCCAGCAGTGACAGAGAATACAATGAGCAGTTCTTC. It is translated as CASSDREYNEQFF.